One T cell receptor (beta chain) is described in this entry. Original data processing: By means of reference gene primer amplification, nucleated cell counts were estimated. Method: immunoSEQ multiplex PCR; TCRdb's copy keeps in-frame clones and lacks some. The V and J calls and the clone size are those of that table, but D and trimming were determined from the DNA. This sample carries about 190,000 clones, around 80% of them seen once, and the ten largest clones take approximately 3%. V lost 5 bases, J lost 2 bases, and 9 bases stayed unmatched. Germline V gives CDR1 MGHRA, CDR2 YSYEKL. The length of the CDR3 is 16 residues. These data belong to a study of blood T cell repertoires in COVID-19. At the level of the study: The study drew acute and convalescent COVID-19 samples from the United States, Italy and Spain. PBMCs, B-cell-depleted T cells, or T cells were the source of the cDNA or gDNA that made up the material.

The sequence came from a woman older than 75 with active or convalescent COVID-19. Sequences were obtained from peripheral blood. This chain joins TRBV4-1 and TRBJ1-5; 7 nucleotides agree with TRBD1. The CDR3 spells CASSATGIGGNQPQHF. The CDR3 DNA sequence: TGCGCCAGCAGCGCGACAGGGATCGGTGGCAATCAGCCCCAGCATTTT.